A single sample gave rise to the 27 T cell receptor beta chains below, sequenced in a study of blood T cell repertoires in COVID-19 (dated by TCRdb to 2020 to 2022). The method was the immunoSEQ multiplex PCR assay. In TCRdb, the immuneACCESS table is reduced to in-frame sequences with V and J assigned. These tables do not hold every clone; where another copy was compared, an unresolved V gene accounts for under half, and the others remain unexplained. Within this sample are approximately 150,000 clones, with under 95% of them counted one time only. Together, the top ten hold roughly a sixth of the sample. Sequenced input: peripheral blood. The source of these receptors is a man aged 60 to 69 with active or convalescent COVID-19.

This clone was counted a single time. The chain employs TRBV19 and TRBJ1-4; 10 bases line up with TRBD1. CDR1 and CDR2 (germline): LNHDA, SQIVND (reference sequence). CDR3 length equals 13 residues. Losses at the gene ends were 7 bases for V and 11 bases for J; bases not matched to a gene: 7. The CDR3 here is CASKTGGMRKLFF. CDR3 DNA sequence: TGTGCCAGTAAGACAGGGGGCATGAGGAAACTGTTTTTT.

The chain has TRBV11-2 and TRBJ2-7; D might be TRBD2 (6 bases). Germline V gene data show CDR1 as SGHAT and CDR2 as FQNNGV. Trimming took 7 bases from V and 6 from J, leaving 22 bases between them. The CDR3 extends over 15 amino acids. CDR3 amino acids: CASTKDRAPGGEQYF. CDR3 bases: TGTGCCAGCACCAAAGACCGGGCCCCCGGGGGCGAGCAGTACTTC.

The chain has TRBV10-3 and TRBJ2-5; 8 bases agree with TRBD1. The CDR3 is made up of 15 amino acids. Losses at the gene ends were 6 bases for V and 3 bases for J; bases not matched to a gene: 9. CDR1 is ENHRY and CDR2 is SYGVKD in the germline V gene. The CDR3 region is CAISPGQAPEETQYF. CDR3 DNA sequence: TGTGCCATCAGCCCGGGACAGGCCCCCGAAGAGACCCAGTACTTC.

CDR3 residues: CASSLGGYNEQFF. CDR3 in DNA: TGTGCCAGCAGCTTAGGCGGCTACAATGAGCAGTTCTTC. The rearrangement links TRBV11-3 to TRBJ2-1; no definite D call. V lost 1 base and J 3 bases, leaving 4 bases between the germline ends. The CDR3 is made up of 13 amino acids. Germline lookup yields CDR1 SGHNT and CDR2 YENEEA.

The V gene is TRBV5-1, the J gene TRBJ1-3, with 7 bases lining up with TRBD1. From germline, CDR1 is SGHRS and CDR2 YFSETQ. V dropped 4 bases and J dropped 3; count of bases not matched to a gene: 7. This CDR3 has 15 residues. CDR3 nucleotide sequence: TGCGCCAGCAGCACAGGGGAAGTAGGTGGAAACACCATATATTTT. Translation: CASSTGEVGGNTIYF.

CDR3 bases: TGTGCCAGCAGTCTCCAGACAGATAGTGGGTATGGCTACACCTTC. This sequence encodes CASSLQTDSGYGYTF. The chain has TRBV6-5 and TRBJ1-2; D is perhaps TRBD1 (5 bases). V lost 5 bases to trimming and J lost 5 bases, with 18 bases between them. Germline CDR1 reads MNHEY; CDR2 reads SVGAGI. CDR3 length: 15 residues.

V gene TRBV18 combines with J gene TRBJ2-7; the D gene is possibly TRBD2 (6 bases). Trimming took off 1 base at V and 3 bases at J, with 10 bases between the two ends. CDR3 size: 14 residues. Germline lookup yields CDR1 KGHSH and CDR2 LQKENI. CDR3 sequence reads: CASSPQVEGYEQYF. The CDR3 coding sequence is TGTGCCAGCTCACCACAAGTGGAGGGCTACGAGCAGTACTTC.

The rearrangement uses TRBV12-3 or TRBV12-4 and TRBJ2-5; TRBD1 is a possible D gene (5 bases). This CDR3 contains 13 residues. V was pared by 1 base and J by 7 bases, with 10 bases between. As DNA, the CDR3 is TGTGCCAGCAGTTTAGTTACAGGCGGGACCCAGTACTTC. Amino acids: CASSLVTGGTQYF.

The chain combines TRBV12-5 with TRBJ2-1; the match to TRBD2 covers 8 bases. The germline V gene has CDR1 LGHNT and CDR2 FRNRAP. The CDR3 is made up of 12 amino acids. V was clipped by 4 bases and J by 9 bases; unmatched bases: 2. For the CDR3, the DNA is TGTGCTAGTGGTTACGCGGGGGGTGAGCAGTTCTTC. It translates to CASGYAGGEQFF.

The chain is built from TRBV6-6 and TRBJ2-1, with TRBD1 matching over 8 bases. The CDR3 has 16 residues. Germline V gives CDR1 MNHNY, CDR2 SVGAGI (reference sequence). V gave up 6 bases and J gave up 7 bases; unmatched junction bases: 14. CDR3 sequence (DNA): TGTGCCAGCAGGCGTATGGGACAGGATATAAGGAATGAGCAGTTCTTC. This sequence encodes CASRRMGQDIRNEQFF.

The chain uses TRBV7-2 and TRBJ2-7, with D possibly TRBD2 on 5 matching bases. Trimming shortened V by 5 bases and J by 2 bases, and 19 bases separated the two germline ends. The CDR3 runs 16 residues. Germline V gives CDR1 SGHTA, CDR2 FQGNSA. The DNA of the CDR3 is TGTGCCAGCAGCGATCCACCGCCGGGGTCGACCTACGAGCAGTACTTC. Its translation: CASSDPPPGSTYEQYF.

The chain combines TRBV19 with TRBJ1-5, with TRBD1 as a possible D gene (6 bases). The CDR3 has 16 amino acids. The V end was cut by 3 bases, the J end by 1 base, with 13 bases between. CDR1 is LNHDA, CDR2 SQIVND, per germline (reference sequence). The CDR3 protein is CASSMGRDTSNQPQHF. The CDR3 DNA is TGTGCCAGTAGTATGGGCCGGGACACCAGCAATCAGCCCCAGCATTTT.

The rearrangement joins TRBV9 to TRBJ2-5; 7 positions match TRBD1. The V and J ends lost 2 bases and 5 bases, in that order; junction bases with no gene match: 12. Germline assignment: CDR1 SGDLS and CDR2 YYNGEE. This CDR3 is 16 amino acids long. CDR3 residues: CASSVRGGESSETQYF. For the CDR3, the DNA is TGTGCCAGCAGCGTTCGAGGGGGCGAGTCTTCTGAGACCCAGTACTTC.

The V and J genes are TRBV5-5 and TRBJ1-6, with TRBD1 identical over 7 bases. The CDR3 loop spans 13 amino acids. Germline CDR1 SGHKS, CDR2 YYEKEE (reference sequence). After removal of 1 base from V and 10 bases from J, the junction contained 2 bases not matched to a gene. CDR3 protein: CASSLTGESPLHF. For the CDR3, the DNA is TGTGCCAGCAGCTTGACAGGGGAGTCACCCCTCCACTTT. The full variable domain, with the rest looked up from reference TRBV5-5 and TRBJ1-6, is DAGVTQSPTHLIKTRGQQVTLRCSPISGHKSVSWYQQVLGQGPQFIFQYYEKEERGRGNFPDRFSARQFPNYSSELNVNALLLGDSALYLCASSLTGESPLHFGNGTRLTVT.

The chain combines TRBV3-1 (or the pseudogene TRBV3-2) with TRBJ2-2; tentatively, D is TRBD2 (6 bases). V lost 4 bases and J 5 bases, leaving 17 bases between the germline ends. Germline values: CDR1 LGHDT, CDR2 YNNKEL (reference sequence). There are 16 residues in the CDR3. The CDR3 bases are TGTGCCAGCAGCCTGCTTTGGGCCGCGGGGACCGGGGAGCTGTTTTTT. It yields the protein CASSLLWAAGTGELFF.

The V and J genes are TRBV7-2 and TRBJ1-5, with 7 bases matching TRBD1. The CDR3 runs 15 residues. CDR1 and CDR2 (germline): SGHTA, FQGNSA. V gave up 0 bases and J gave up 6 bases; unmatched junction bases: 5. CDR3 nucleotide sequence: TGTGCCAGCAGCTTAGCCGTCAGGGGGGCTCAGCCCCAGCATTTT. The encoded protein is CASSLAVRGAQPQHF.

The chain uses TRBV30 and TRBJ2-3; tentative D call: TRBD1 (5 bases). Germline V gene sequence: CDR1 GTSNPN, CDR2 SVGIG (reference sequence). Trimming stripped 2 bases from V and 4 bases from J, with 16 bases between. This CDR3 is built from 15 residues. CDR3 protein: CAWSSQGILADTQYF. The CDR3 DNA sequence: TGTGCCTGGAGTAGCCAGGGAATTTTAGCAGATACGCAGTATTTT.

This chain joins TRBV6-5 and TRBJ2-7, with D tentatively TRBD2 (6 bases). The germline CDR1 and CDR2 sequences are MNHEY and SVGAGI. Trimming took 7 bases from V and 2 from J, leaving 12 bases between them. The CDR3 covers 13 residues. The CDR3 DNA sequence: TGTGCCAGCACCCGGGACTTTCCCTACGAGCAGTACTTC. Translated: CASTRDFPYEQYF.

To note about this clone: The sample carries other DNA sequences with the same CDR3. The chain has TRBV18 and TRBJ1-4; a possible D gene is TRBD1 (6 bases). The CDR3 is 15 amino acids. CDR1 is KGHSH and CDR2 is LQKENI in the germline V gene. V lost 3 bases, J lost 0 bases, and 8 bases lay in between. The CDR3 coding sequence is TGTGCCAGCTCACCCCAGGGGTCAACTAATGAAAAACTGTTTTTT. Protein sequence: CASSPQGSTNEKLFF.

The table lists this clone with a count of one. The chain has TRBV5-1 and TRBJ2-5, with D maybe TRBD2 (5 bases). This CDR3 comprises 15 residues. V lost 7 bases and J lost 0, with 16 bases in between. Germline V gene lookup returns CDR1 SGHRS and CDR2 YFSETQ. CDR3 sequence: CASFTRPSYQETQYF. Here the CDR3 DNA reads TGCGCCAGCTTCACTAGACCCTCGTACCAAGAGACCCAGTACTTC.

This rearrangement joins TRBV19 to TRBJ2-2; D remains ambiguous. The CDR3 spans 15 residues. Germline-derived CDR1 and CDR2 are LNHDA and SQIVND (reference sequence). V lost 1 base to trimming and J lost 3 bases, with 9 bases between them. CDR3: CASSIATGHTGELFF. In DNA, the CDR3 is TGTGCCAGTAGTATAGCAACGGGTCACACCGGGGAGCTGTTTTTT.

V usage is TRBV27 and J usage is TRBJ2-7; the match to TRBD1 covers 9 bases. The germline V gene has CDR1 MNHEY and CDR2 SMNVEV (reference sequence). CDR3 length: 15 amino acids. The J segment lost 3 bases and the V segment lost 3 bases, leaving 6 bases of the junction unmatched. CDR3 bases: TGTGCCAGCAGTTTTTACCGGGACAGGGACTACGAGCAGTACTTC. Encoded protein: CASSFYRDRDYEQYF.

CDR3 sequence reads: CASSLIGSQGKYEQYF. CDR3 bases: TGTGCCAGCAGCTTGATCGGGTCGCAGGGGAAATACGAGCAGTACTTC. This chain connects TRBV5-6 to TRBJ2-7; possible D gene TRBD1, 6 bases. V was cut by 1 base and J by 4 bases, with 18 bases left in between. Germline CDR1 reads SGHDT; CDR2 reads YYEEEE. The CDR3 has 16 amino acids.

V gene TRBV4-1 combines with J gene TRBJ2-7; 7 positions match TRBD1. The germline CDR1 and CDR2 sequences are MGHRA and YSYEKL. The CDR3 is made up of 15 amino acids. V lost 0 bases, J lost 9 bases, and 11 bases stayed unmatched. The CDR3 loop is CASSQEDRDRALQYF. The CDR3 bases are TGCGCCAGCAGCCAAGAGGACCGAGACAGGGCCTTGCAGTACTTC.

CDR3 sequence reads: CASSRTGPLPGLAGGGHTDTQYF. The CDR3 coding sequence is TGTGCCAGCAGTAGGACAGGGCCATTACCGGGACTAGCGGGAGGAGGACACACAGATACGCAGTATTTT. V is TRBV27 and J is TRBJ2-3; 15 bases line up with TRBD2. The CDR3 is 23 amino acids. The germline CDR1 and CDR2 sequences are MNHEY and SMNVEV (reference sequence). V trimming: 5 bases; J trimming: 2 bases; junction bases outside the gene matches: 23.

The V gene is TRBV28, the J gene TRBJ1-5; D perhaps matches TRBD1 (6 bases). The CDR3 contains 14 residues. The germline gives CDR1 MDHEN, CDR2 SYDVKM. The V end lost 2 bases, the J end lost 5 bases, and 10 bases lay between the germline ends. In DNA form, the CDR3 reads TGTGCCAGCAGTTTAGAGGACAGTGATCAGCCCCAGCATTTT. Translated, it gives CASSLEDSDQPQHF.

The chain recombines TRBV5-6 with TRBJ2-7, with TRBD1 matching 8 bases. The V gene end was trimmed by 7 bases and the J gene end by 2 bases; junction bases not matched to a gene: 8. This CDR3 spans 14 amino acids. Germline CDR1 reads SGHDT; CDR2 reads YYEEEE. Here the CDR3 reads CASGPLTGAYEQYF. CDR3 sequence (DNA): TGTGCCAGCGGGCCCTTGACAGGGGCCTACGAGCAGTACTTC.